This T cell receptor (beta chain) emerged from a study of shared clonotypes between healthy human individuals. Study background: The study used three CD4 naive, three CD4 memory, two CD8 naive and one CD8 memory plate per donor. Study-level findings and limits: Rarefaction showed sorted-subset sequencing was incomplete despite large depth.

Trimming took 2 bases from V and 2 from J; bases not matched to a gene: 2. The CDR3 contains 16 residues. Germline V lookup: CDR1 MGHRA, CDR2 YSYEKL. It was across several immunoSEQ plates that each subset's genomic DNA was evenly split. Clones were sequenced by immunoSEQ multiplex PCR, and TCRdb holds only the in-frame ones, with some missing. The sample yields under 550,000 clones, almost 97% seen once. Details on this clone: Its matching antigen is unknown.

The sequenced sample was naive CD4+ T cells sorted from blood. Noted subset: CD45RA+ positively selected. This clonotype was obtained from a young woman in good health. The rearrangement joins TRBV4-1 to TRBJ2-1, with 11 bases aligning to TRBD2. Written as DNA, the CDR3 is TGCGCCAGCAGCCAACTAGCGGGGGGAGCCTACAATGAGCAGTTCTTC. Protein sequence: CASSQLAGGAYNEQFF.